The present entry profiles one T cell receptor (beta chain) with its context. Its target is unknown. Some clones are missing from TCRdb's copy, which holds only in-frame ones; the method was immunoSEQ multiplex PCR. The sample lists around 620,000 clones; roughly 96% were seen once. The data originate from a study of shared clonotypes between healthy human individuals. CDR1 and CDR2 (germline): PRHDT, FYEKMQ (reference sequence). This CDR3 has 13 residues. Deletions cut 1 base from V and 8 bases from J, with 11 bases between. Study-wide points: Approximately 5% was the fraction of naive CD4 clonotypes found shared across four donors. The study found lower generation probabilities in non-shared clonotypes than in those shared by all four donors. Estimated clonotype richness was generally higher in naive than memory subsets. Collection of samples was limited to blood; tissue repertoires likely differ.

Naive CD8 isolation took CD45RO-negative cells positively selected for CCR7 and excluded terminally differentiated effector memory CD45RA+ cells. The source material was naive CD8+ T cells sorted from blood. This chain joins TRBV13 and TRBJ1-2, with D hard to call. The receptor was isolated from a woman under 40 in good health. CDR3 amino acids: CASSLARHPGYTF. In DNA, the CDR3 is TGTGCCAGCAGCTTAGCCAGACACCCGGGCTACACCTTC.